This T cell receptor beta chain is drawn from a study of a mutant IDH1 vaccine in newly diagnosed glioma. Study background: There were roughly 62% males and approximately 38% females among treated patients, whose mean age was approximately 44 years. Prior therapy was radiotherapy, temozolomide, or both; most received both.

Only in-frame clones appear in the TCRdb table, and some are missing; sequencing was by immunoSEQ multiplex PCR. The sample lists 30,000 to 40,000 clones, 90% occurring once. The length of the CDR3 is 15 residues. V lost 4 bases and J lost 0; bases outside the gene matches: 4. Germline V gives CDR1 SGHTS, CDR2 YDEGEE. To note about this clone: Its antigen is not known.

Time point described: week 47, end of study. Each dose of the vaccine consisted of 300 ug of mutant IDH1 20-mer peptide, with topical imiquimod. Administration of eight vaccinations to patients took place in weeks 1, 3, 5, 7, 11, 15, 19, 23. The J gene is TRBJ1-2, the V gene TRBV5-8; 9 nucleotides match TRBD1. This sequence was found in a woman aged 40 to 50 with glioma. Sequencing used PBMCs, obtained from a glioma patient whose treatment included an IDH1 peptide vaccine. In DNA form, the CDR3 reads TGTGCCAGCAGCCCACAGGGGGCTACTAACTATGGCTACACCTTC. Translation gives CASSPQGATNYGYTF.